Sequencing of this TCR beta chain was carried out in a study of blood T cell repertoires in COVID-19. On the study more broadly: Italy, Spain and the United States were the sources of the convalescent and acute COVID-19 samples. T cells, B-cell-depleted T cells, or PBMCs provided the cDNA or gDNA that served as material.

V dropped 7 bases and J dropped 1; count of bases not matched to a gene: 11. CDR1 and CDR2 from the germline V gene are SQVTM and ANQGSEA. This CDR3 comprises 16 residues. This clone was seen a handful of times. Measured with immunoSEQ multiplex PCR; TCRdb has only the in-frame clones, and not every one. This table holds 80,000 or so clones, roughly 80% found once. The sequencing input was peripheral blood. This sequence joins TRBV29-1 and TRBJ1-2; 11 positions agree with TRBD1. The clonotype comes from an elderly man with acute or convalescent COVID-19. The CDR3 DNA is TGCAGCGCCGTCCCGGGACAGGGGGGACTTAACTATGGCTACACCTTC. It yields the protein CSAVPGQGGLNYGYTF.